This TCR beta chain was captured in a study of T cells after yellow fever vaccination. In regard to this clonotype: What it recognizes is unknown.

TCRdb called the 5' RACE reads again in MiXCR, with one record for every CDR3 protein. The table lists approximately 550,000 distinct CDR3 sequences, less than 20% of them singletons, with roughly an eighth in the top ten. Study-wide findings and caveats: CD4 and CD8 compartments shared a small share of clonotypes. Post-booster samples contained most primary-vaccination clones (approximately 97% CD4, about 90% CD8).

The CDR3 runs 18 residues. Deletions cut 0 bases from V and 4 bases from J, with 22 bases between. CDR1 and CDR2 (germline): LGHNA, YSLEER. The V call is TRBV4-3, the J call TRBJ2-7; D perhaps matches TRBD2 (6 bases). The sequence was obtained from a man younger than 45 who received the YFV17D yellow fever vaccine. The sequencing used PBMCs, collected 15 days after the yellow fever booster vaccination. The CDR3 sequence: CASSQDRSDSGDSYEQYF. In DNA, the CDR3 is TGCGCCAGCAGCCAAGATCGAAGTGATAGCGGAGATTCTTACGAGCAGTACTTC.